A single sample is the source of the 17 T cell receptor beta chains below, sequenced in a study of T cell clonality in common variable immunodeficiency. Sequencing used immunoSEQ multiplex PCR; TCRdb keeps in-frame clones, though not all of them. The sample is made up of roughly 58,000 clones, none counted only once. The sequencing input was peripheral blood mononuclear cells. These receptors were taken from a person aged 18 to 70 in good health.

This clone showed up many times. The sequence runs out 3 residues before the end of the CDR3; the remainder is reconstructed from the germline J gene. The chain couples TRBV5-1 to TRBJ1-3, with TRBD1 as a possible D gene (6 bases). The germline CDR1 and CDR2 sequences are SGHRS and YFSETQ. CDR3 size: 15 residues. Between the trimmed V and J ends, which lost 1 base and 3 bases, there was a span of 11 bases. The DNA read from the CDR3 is TGCGCCAGCAGCTTGACCCAGGGGAATGGAAACACC. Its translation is CASSLTQGNGNT. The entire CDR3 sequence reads CASSLTQGNGNTIYF.

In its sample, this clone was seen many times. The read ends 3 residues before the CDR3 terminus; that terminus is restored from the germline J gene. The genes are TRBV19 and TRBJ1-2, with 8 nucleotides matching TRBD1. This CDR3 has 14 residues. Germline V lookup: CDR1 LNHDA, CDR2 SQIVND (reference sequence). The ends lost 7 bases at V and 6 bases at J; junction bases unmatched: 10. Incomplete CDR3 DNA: TGTGCCAGTAAGACTGCCGGGACAGGCGATGGC. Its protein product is CASKTAGTGDG. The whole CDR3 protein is CASKTAGTGDGYTF.

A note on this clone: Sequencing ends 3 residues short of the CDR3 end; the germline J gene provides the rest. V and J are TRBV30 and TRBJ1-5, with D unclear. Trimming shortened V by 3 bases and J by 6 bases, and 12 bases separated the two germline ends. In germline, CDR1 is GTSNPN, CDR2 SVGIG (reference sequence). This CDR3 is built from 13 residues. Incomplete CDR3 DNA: TGTGCCTGGAGGGCGGGGAGAGGTCAGCCC. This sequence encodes CAWRAGRGQP. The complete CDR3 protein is CAWRAGRGQPQHF.

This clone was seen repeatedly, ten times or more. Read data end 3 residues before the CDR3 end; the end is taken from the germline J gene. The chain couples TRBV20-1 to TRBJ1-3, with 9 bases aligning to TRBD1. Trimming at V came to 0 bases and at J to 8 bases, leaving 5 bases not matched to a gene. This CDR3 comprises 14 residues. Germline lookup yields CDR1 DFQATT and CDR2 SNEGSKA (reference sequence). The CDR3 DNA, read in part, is TGCAGTGCTAGAGAAGGGACAGGGACCGACACC. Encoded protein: CSAREGTGTDT. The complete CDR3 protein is CSAREGTGTDTIYF.

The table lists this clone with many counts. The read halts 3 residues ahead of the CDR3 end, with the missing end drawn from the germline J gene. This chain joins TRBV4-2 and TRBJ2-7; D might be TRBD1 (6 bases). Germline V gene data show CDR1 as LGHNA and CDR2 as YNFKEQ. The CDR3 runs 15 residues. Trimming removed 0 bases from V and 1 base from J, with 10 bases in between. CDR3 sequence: CASSQDLQGSYEQYF. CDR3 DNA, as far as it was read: TGTGCCAGCAGCCAAGATTTACAGGGATCCTACGAG.

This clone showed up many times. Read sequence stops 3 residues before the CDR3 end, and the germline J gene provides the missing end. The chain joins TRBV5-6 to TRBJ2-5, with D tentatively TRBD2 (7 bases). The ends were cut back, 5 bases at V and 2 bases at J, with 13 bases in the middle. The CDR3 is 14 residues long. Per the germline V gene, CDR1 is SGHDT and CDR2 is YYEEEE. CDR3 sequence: CASRLQGLQETQYF. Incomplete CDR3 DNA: TGTGCCAGCAGGCTACAGGGACTACAAGAGACC.

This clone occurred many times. The DNA read from the CDR3 is TGCGCCAGCAGCTTGGAAGCAGAGACC. Protein sequence: CASSLEAET. The complete CDR3 protein is CASSLEAETQYF. The chain links TRBV5-1 to TRBJ2-5; D is unresolved. The read ends 3 residues shy of where the CDR3 ends; the end is completed using the germline J gene. V gave up 0 bases and J gave up 4 bases, with 4 bases separating them. The length of the CDR3 is 12 residues. The germline V gene encodes CDR1 SGHRS and CDR2 YFSETQ.

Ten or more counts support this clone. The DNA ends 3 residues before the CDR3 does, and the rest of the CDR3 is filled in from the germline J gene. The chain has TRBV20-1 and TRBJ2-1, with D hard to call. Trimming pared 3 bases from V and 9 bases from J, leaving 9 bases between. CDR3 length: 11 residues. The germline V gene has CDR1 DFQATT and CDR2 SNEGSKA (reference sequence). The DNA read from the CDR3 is TGCAGTGCTAGGAGAGACTTTGAG. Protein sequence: CSARRDFE. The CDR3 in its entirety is CSARRDFEQFF.

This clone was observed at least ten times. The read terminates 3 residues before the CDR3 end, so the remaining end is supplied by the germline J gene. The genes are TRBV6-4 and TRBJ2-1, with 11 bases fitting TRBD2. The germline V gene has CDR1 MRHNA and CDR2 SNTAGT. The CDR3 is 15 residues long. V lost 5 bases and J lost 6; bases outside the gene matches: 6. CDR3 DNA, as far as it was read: TGTGCCAGCAGTCTACTAGCGGGAGAGGGCAATGAG. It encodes CASSLLAGEGNE. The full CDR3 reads CASSLLAGEGNEQFF.

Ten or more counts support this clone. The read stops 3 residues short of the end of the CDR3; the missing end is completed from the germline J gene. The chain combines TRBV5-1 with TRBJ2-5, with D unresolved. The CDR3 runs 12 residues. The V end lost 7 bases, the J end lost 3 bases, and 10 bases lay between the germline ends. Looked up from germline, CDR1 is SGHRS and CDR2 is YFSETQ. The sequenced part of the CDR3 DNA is TGCGCCAGCGAAGCCCGAAAAGAGACC. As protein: CASEARKET. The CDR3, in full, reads CASEARKETQYF.

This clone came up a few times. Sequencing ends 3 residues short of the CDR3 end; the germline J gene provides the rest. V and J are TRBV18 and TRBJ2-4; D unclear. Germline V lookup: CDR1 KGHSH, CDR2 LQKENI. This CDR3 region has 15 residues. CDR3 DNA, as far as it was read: TGTGCCAGCTCACCACCGGGCCTTTTGGGCTATGGT. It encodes CASSPPGLLGYG. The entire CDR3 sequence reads CASSPPGLLGYGQYF.

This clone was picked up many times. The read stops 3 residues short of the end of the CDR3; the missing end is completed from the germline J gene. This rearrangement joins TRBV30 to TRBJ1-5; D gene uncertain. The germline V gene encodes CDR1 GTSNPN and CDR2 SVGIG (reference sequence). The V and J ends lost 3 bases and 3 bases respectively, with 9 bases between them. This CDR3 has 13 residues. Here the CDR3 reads CAWSRQNNQPQHF. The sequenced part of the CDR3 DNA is TGTGCCTGGAGCAGGCAGAACAATCAGCCC.

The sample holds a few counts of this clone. CDR3 DNA (partial): TGCGCCAGCAGCTTGGTGCAGGGCCCTCCTGCCGAG. Amino acid sequence: CASSLVQGPPAE. The CDR3 in full is CASSLVQGPPAEQYF. The chain uses TRBV5-1 and TRBJ2-7; TRBD1 might be the D (5 bases). The CDR3 extends 3 residues past the end of the read, so its final part is completed from the germline J gene. V was shortened by 0 bases and J by 6 bases, with 16 bases between the two germline ends. The CDR3 spans 15 residues. Germline V gene sequence: CDR1 SGHRS, CDR2 YFSETQ.

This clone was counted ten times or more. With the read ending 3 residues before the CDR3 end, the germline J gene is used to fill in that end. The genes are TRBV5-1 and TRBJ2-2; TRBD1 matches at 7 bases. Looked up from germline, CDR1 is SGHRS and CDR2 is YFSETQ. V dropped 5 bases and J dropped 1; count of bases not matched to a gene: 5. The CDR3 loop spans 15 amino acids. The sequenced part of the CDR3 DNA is TGCGCCAGCAGAGCAGGGGGTCTGAACACCGGGGAG. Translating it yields CASRAGGLNTGE. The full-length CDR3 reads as CASRAGGLNTGELFF.

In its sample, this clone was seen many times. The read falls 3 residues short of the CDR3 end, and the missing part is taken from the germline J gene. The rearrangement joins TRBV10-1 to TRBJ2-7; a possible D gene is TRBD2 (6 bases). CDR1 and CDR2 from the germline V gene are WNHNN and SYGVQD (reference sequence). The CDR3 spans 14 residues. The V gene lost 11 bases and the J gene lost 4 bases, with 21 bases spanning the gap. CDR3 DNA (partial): TGCGCCCCGAGCACCGGGGGAGCTTGGTACGAG. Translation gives CAPSTGGAWYE. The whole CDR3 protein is CAPSTGGAWYEQYF.

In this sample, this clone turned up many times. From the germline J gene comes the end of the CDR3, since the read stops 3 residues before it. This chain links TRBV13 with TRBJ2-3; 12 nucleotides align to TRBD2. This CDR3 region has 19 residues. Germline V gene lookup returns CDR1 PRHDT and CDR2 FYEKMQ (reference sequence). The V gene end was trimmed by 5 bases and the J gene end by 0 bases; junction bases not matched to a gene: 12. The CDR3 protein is CASSKFRTSGESSTDTQYF. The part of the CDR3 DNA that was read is TGTGCCAGCAGCAAATTTCGGACTAGCGGGGAATCTAGCACAGATACG.

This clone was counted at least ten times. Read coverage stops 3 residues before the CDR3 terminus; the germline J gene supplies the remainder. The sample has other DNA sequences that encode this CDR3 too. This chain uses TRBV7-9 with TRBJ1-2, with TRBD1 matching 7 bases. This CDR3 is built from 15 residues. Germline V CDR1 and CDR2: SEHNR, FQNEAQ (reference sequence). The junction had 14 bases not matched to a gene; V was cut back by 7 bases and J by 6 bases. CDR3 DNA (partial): TGTGCCAGCACCAGGGGGACAGTGACGGGAAATGGC. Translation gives CASTRGTVTGNG. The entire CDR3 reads CASTRGTVTGNGYTF.